The sequence of this T cell receptor beta chain was determined in a study of T cells in Graves' hyperthyroidism and ophthalmopathy. Note on this clonotype: Its antigen is unidentified.

RNA transcripts yielded amplified TCR beta CDR3 regions. HTBI primers were the set used in a first-round RT-PCR of the TCR CDR3. TCRdb reprocessed the multiplex PCR reads with MiXCR, giving one entry per CDR3 protein. The sample records hundreds of thousands of distinct CDR3 sequences, about 20% being singletons. Study results and caveats: In the blood, most expanded thyroid clonotypes above 0.001 appeared as well.

Inclusion characteristics of ophthalmopathy patients comprised a Clinical Activity Score of at least 3, a NOSPECS grade of at least 4, and duration under 3 months. From approximately 9.3 ml of fresh peripheral blood, PBMCs were isolated. Germline lookup yields CDR1 MNHNS and CDR2 SASEGT. The V and J ends lost 9 bases and 5 bases respectively, with 19 bases between them. This CDR3 is built from 15 residues. The sequencing sample was made of blood. The chain carries TRBV6-1 and TRBJ2-2, with D perhaps TRBD2 (6 bases). The receptor comes from a man in his forties with Graves' ophthalmopathy. CDR3 region: CASGGTGRGTGELFF. CDR3 DNA sequence: TGTGCCAGTGGCGGGACGGGACGGGGAACCGGGGAGCTGTTTTTT.